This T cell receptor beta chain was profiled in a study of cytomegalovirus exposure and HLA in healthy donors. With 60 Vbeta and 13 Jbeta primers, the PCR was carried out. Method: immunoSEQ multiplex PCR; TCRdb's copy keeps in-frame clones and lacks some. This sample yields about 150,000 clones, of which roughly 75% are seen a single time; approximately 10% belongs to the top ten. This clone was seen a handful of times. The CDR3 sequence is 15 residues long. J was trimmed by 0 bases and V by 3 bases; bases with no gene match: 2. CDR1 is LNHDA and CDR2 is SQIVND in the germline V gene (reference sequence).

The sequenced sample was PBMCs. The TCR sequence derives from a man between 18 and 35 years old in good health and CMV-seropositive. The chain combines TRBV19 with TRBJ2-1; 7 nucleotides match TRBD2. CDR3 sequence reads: CASSMGGSSYNEQFF. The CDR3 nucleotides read TGTGCCAGTAGTATGGGAGGGAGCTCCTACAATGAGCAGTTCTTC.